One and the same sample provided the 2 T cell receptor beta chains below, sequenced in a study of cytomegalovirus exposure and HLA in healthy donors. The PCR had 60 Vbeta and 13 Jbeta primers. The protocol was immunoSEQ multiplex PCR, while the TCRdb copy is restricted to in-frame clones and leaves out a portion. The sample holds 140,000 or so clones, 70% to 80% seen once. The sequenced sample was PBMCs. These receptors were obtained from a woman under 30 in good health and CMV-seropositive.

The chain carries TRBV7-7 and TRBJ1-2; 7 nucleotides align to TRBD1. In germline, CDR1 is SSHAT, CDR2 FNYEAQ (reference sequence). The CDR3 totals 17 residues. J was trimmed by 3 bases and V by 5 bases; bases with no gene match: 15. Here the CDR3 DNA reads TGTGCCAGCAGCCAAGATTGGGACAGCCCCTTCGACTATGGCTACACCTTC. As protein: CASSQDWDSPFDYGYTF.

The chain couples TRBV11-2 to TRBJ1-2, with 9 bases aligning to TRBD1. The CDR3 is 13 residues long. Germline V gene lookup returns CDR1 SGHAT and CDR2 FQNNGV. Trimming removed 10 bases from V and 8 bases from J; junction bases left unmatched: 11. The CDR3 bases are TGTGCCATTATGGGACAGGGACGATCCGGCTACACCTTC. Protein: CAIMGQGRSGYTF.